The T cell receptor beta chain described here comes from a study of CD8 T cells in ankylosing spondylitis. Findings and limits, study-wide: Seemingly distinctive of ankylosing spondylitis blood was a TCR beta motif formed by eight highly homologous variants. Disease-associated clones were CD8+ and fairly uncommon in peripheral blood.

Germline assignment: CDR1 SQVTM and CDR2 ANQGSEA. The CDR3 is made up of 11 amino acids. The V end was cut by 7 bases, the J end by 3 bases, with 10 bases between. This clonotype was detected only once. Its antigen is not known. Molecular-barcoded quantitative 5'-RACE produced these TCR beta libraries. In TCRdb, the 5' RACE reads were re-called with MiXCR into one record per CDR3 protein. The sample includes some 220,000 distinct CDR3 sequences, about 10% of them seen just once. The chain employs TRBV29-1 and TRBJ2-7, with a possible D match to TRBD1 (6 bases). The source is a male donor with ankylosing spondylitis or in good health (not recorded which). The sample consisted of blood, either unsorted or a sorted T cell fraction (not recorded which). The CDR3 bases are TGCAGCGCTGGACAGAGCTACGAGCAGTACTTC. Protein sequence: CSAGQSYEQYF.